This record covers a single T cell receptor beta chain. The CDR3 is made up of 16 amino acids. The data are from a study of monozygotic twins with inflammatory bowel disease. The authors made each sample's cDNA in eight separate reactions. PCR of TCRalpha and TCRbeta cDNA was nested, with two rounds of roughly 16 and 10 cycles. TCRdb reworked the 5' RACE reads into one entry per CDR3 protein, no DNA. The sample table includes some 150,000 distinct CDR3 sequences. The source of this sequence is a human donor with ulcerative colitis or Crohn's disease, or a healthy co-twin of an affected twin (not recorded which). The genes are TRBV12-3 or TRBV12-4 and TRBJ1-2. Sequencing was done on a sample of blood. The CDR3 protein is CASSLSSRPGEYGYTF.